This TCR beta chain was profiled in a study of vaccination and CD4 T cells after COVID-19. The overall study: Overlapping spike peptides served as the stimulus for the cells. These peptides came from SARS-CoV-2 and from the common cold coronaviruses HCoV-NL63, HCoV-OC43 and HCoV-229E.

Scientists ran DNA taken from cultured CD4+ T cells through the Oncomine TCR Beta short-read assay for sequencing. TCRdb itself ran the PCR reads through MiXCR, one entry per CDR3 protein. The table has approximately 21,000 distinct CDR3 sequences, around 47% seen once. Treatment denoted: roughly ten-day PBMC culture with coronavirus spike peptide pools or control peptides (ViraFEST assay). First, ViraFEST expanded antigen-specific T cells with peptide pools, and next it sequenced the TCRs. This clonotype was recorded once. Its antigen remains unknown. Germline CDR1 reads MNHEY; CDR2 reads SVGEGT. The V gene lost 5 bases and the J gene lost 8 bases, with 12 bases spanning the gap. CDR3 size: 12 residues.

The sequence derives from a human donor who had recovered from COVID-19. This specimen was CD4+ T cells from blood, cultured in vitro, taken before SARS-CoV-2 vaccination. This chain links TRBV6-2 or TRBV6-3 with TRBJ1-2; D not resolved. The CDR3 DNA reads as TGTGCCAGCAGTAACCAAGTACGGGGCTACACCTTC. This sequence encodes CASSNQVRGYTF.